This is a list of T cell receptor beta chains from one sample in a study of a mutant IDH1 vaccine in newly diagnosed glioma. Assay: immunoSEQ multiplex PCR; the TCRdb copy retains only in-frame clones and omits some. The data show 26,000 or so clones, over 65% seen once. Their antigens remain unidentified. Sequenced here: PBMCs, sampled from a glioma patient whose treatment included an IDH1 peptide vaccine. The receptors shown here come from a man aged 25 to 45 with glioma. Both conserved end residues are part of each CDR3. A D gene is named only where the DNA matches it firmly. For some rows the clone size is stated as once, few or many, or as a class when expanded; others skip it.

abundance: -
j_gene: TRBJ1-3
v_gene: TRBV5-1
d_gene: TRBD1
CDR3aa: CASSLAGGGNTIYF
CDR3nt: TGCGCCAGCAGCTTGGCAGGGGGAGGAAACACCATATATTTT

abundance: -
j_gene: TRBJ2-7
v_gene: TRBV5-6
d_gene: -
CDR3aa: CASSLEQGSVEQYF
CDR3nt: TGTGCCAGCAGCTTGGAACAGGGCTCTGTCGAGCAGTACTTC

abundance: -
j_gene: TRBJ1-2
v_gene: TRBV5-1
d_gene: TRBD1
CDR3aa: CASSSGTGFNYGYTF
CDR3nt: TGCGCCAGCAGCTCAGGGACAGGGTTTAACTATGGCTACACCTTC

abundance: -
j_gene: TRBJ2-3
v_gene: TRBV5-1
d_gene: -
CDR3aa: CASSFSREITGTPSTDTQYF
CDR3nt: TGCGCCAGCAGCTTCTCGCGCGAGATTACCGGGACACCTAGCACAGATACGCAGTATTTT

abundance: -
j_gene: TRBJ2-1
v_gene: TRBV29-1
d_gene: -
CDR3aa: CSVERPNSYNEQFF
CDR3nt: TGCAGCGTTGAACGGCCGAACTCCTACAATGAGCAGTTCTTC

abundance: few
j_gene: TRBJ1-5
v_gene: TRBV28
d_gene: -
CDR3aa: CASSLLEGGGDQPQHF
CDR3nt: TGTGCCAGCAGTTTATTGGAGGGAGGGGGTGATCAGCCCCAGCATTTT

abundance: -
j_gene: TRBJ2-3
v_gene: TRBV7-6
d_gene: -
CDR3aa: CASSSQPTDTQYF
CDR3nt: TGTGCCAGCAGCTCCCAGCCCACTGATACGCAGTATTTT

abundance: -
j_gene: TRBJ2-7
v_gene: TRBV30
d_gene: TRBD1
CDR3aa: CAWNVTSGGRGEQYF
CDR3nt: TGTGCCTGGAATGTAACCTCAGGGGGACGAGGCGAGCAGTACTTC

abundance: -
j_gene: TRBJ2-2
v_gene: TRBV6-6
d_gene: -
CDR3aa: CASSNTGELFF
CDR3nt: TGTGCCAGCAGTAACACCGGGGAGCTGTTTTTT

abundance: -
j_gene: TRBJ2-5
v_gene: TRBV6-5
d_gene: -
CDR3aa: CASSYFRGREKETQYF
CDR3nt: TGTGCCAGCAGTTACTTTAGGGGCAGGGAAAAAGAGACCCAGTACTTC

abundance: few
j_gene: TRBJ2-2
v_gene: TRBV11-3
d_gene: -
CDR3aa: CASSPRKVGAGELFF
CDR3nt: TGTGCCAGCAGCCCTCGGAAAGTTGGCGCCGGGGAGCTGTTTTTT

abundance: -
j_gene: TRBJ2-1
v_gene: TRBV2
d_gene: -
CDR3aa: CASSEGRGLGDEQFF
CDR3nt: TGTGCCAGCAGTGAGGGCAGGGGATTAGGGGATGAGCAGTTCTTC

abundance: -
j_gene: TRBJ1-4
v_gene: TRBV5-1
d_gene: -
CDR3aa: CASSRDTNNEKLFF
CDR3nt: TGCGCCAGCAGTCGGGACACGAATAATGAAAAACTGTTTTTT

abundance: -
j_gene: TRBJ1-5
v_gene: TRBV5-1
d_gene: -
CDR3aa: CASSLEGGNQPQHF
CDR3nt: TGCGCCAGCAGCTTGGAAGGTGGGAATCAGCCCCAGCATTTT

abundance: -
j_gene: TRBJ2-7
v_gene: TRBV29-1
d_gene: -
CDR3aa: CSVGGTRGEQYF
CDR3nt: TGCAGCGTTGGGGGGACCCGGGGCGAGCAGTACTTC

abundance: -
j_gene: TRBJ2-1
v_gene: TRBV5-1
d_gene: TRBD2
CDR3aa: CASSLLELAGLDEQFF
CDR3nt: TGCGCCAGCAGCCTGTTAGAACTAGCGGGGCTCGATGAGCAGTTCTTC

abundance: -
j_gene: TRBJ1-4
v_gene: TRBV5-1
d_gene: -
CDR3aa: CASSLGGDTNEKLFF
CDR3nt: TGCGCCAGCAGCCTTGGTGGAGACACTAATGAAAAACTGTTTTTT

abundance: -
j_gene: TRBJ1-6
v_gene: TRBV6-5
d_gene: -
CDR3aa: CASSYSSGPSPLHF
CDR3nt: TGTGCCAGCAGTTACTCAAGTGGGCCATCACCCCTCCACTTT

abundance: -
j_gene: TRBJ2-2
v_gene: TRBV2
d_gene: -
CDR3aa: CASKGGWANTGELFF
CDR3nt: TGTGCCAGCAAAGGGGGGTGGGCGAACACCGGGGAGCTGTTTTTT

abundance: -
j_gene: TRBJ1-1
v_gene: TRBV2
d_gene: TRBD1
CDR3aa: CASILDRENTEAFF
CDR3nt: TGTGCCAGCATTTTAGACAGGGAAAACACTGAAGCTTTCTTT

abundance: few
j_gene: TRBJ2-6
v_gene: TRBV28
d_gene: TRBD1
CDR3aa: CASSRDRAGGANVLTF
CDR3nt: TGTGCCAGCAGTAGGGACAGGGCCGGTGGGGCCAACGTCCTGACTTTC

abundance: -
j_gene: TRBJ1-1
v_gene: TRBV30
d_gene: -
CDR3aa: CAWSVLRMNTEAFF
CDR3nt: TGTGCCTGGAGTGTTTTACGGATGAACACTGAAGCTTTCTTT

abundance: -
j_gene: TRBJ2-1
v_gene: TRBV9
d_gene: TRBD1
CDR3aa: CASSSGQGRYNEQFF
CDR3nt: TGTGCCAGCAGCTCCGGACAGGGCAGATACAATGAGCAGTTCTTC

abundance: -
j_gene: TRBJ2-3
v_gene: TRBV30
d_gene: TRBD1
CDR3aa: CAWRPGGQGESDTQYF
CDR3nt: TGTGCCTGGAGGCCTGGTGGGCAGGGGGAGTCAGATACGCAGTATTTT

abundance: -
j_gene: TRBJ1-1
v_gene: TRBV10-3
d_gene: -
CDR3aa: CAISESGGSDTEAFF
CDR3nt: TGTGCCATCAGTGAGTCGGGAGGGTCGGACACTGAAGCTTTCTTT

abundance: -
j_gene: TRBJ1-1
v_gene: TRBV5-1
d_gene: TRBD1
CDR3aa: CASANRGGTEAFF
CDR3nt: TGCGCCAGCGCCAACAGGGGAGGCACTGAAGCTTTCTTT

abundance: -
j_gene: TRBJ1-6
v_gene: TRBV27
d_gene: TRBD1
CDR3aa: CASRDRVYNSPLHF
CDR3nt: TGTGCCAGCCGGGACAGGGTATATAATTCACCCCTCCACTTT

abundance: -
j_gene: TRBJ2-3
v_gene: TRBV7-2
d_gene: TRBD2
CDR3aa: CASSLYRAGGTDTQYF
CDR3nt: TGTGCCAGCAGCTTATATCGAGCGGGAGGCACAGATACGCAGTATTTT

abundance: -
j_gene: TRBJ1-2
v_gene: TRBV2
d_gene: -
CDR3aa: CASSEGATTVIDNGYTF
CDR3nt: TGTGCCAGCAGTGAAGGTGCCACGACAGTGATTGACAATGGCTACACCTTC

abundance: -
j_gene: TRBJ2-2
v_gene: TRBV5-1
d_gene: -
CDR3aa: CASSLDGAGELFF
CDR3nt: TGCGCCAGCAGCTTGGACGGGGCCGGGGAGCTGTTTTTT

abundance: once
j_gene: TRBJ2-4
v_gene: TRBV7-2
d_gene: TRBD2
CDR3aa: CASSLGLAATKNIQYF
CDR3nt: TGTGCCAGCAGCTTAGGACTAGCGGCCACCAAAAACATTCAGTACTTC

abundance: -
j_gene: TRBJ2-7
v_gene: TRBV6-1
d_gene: -
CDR3aa: CASSEPRDSSYEQYF
CDR3nt: TGTGCCAGCAGTGAACCGCGGGATAGCTCCTACGAGCAGTACTTC

abundance: -
j_gene: TRBJ1-1
v_gene: TRBV5-4
d_gene: -
CDR3aa: CATQQQGIPFF
CDR3nt: TGTGCCACCCAGCAACAGGGCATACCTTTCTTT

abundance: few
j_gene: TRBJ1-1
v_gene: TRBV5-4
d_gene: -
CDR3aa: CASSPGGRMNTEAFF
CDR3nt: TGTGCCAGCAGCCCGGGAGGGCGGATGAACACTGAAGCTTTCTTT

abundance: once
j_gene: TRBJ2-1
v_gene: TRBV27
d_gene: -
CDR3aa: CASSYGDSYNEQFF
CDR3nt: TGTGCCAGCAGTTACGGAGACTCCTACAATGAGCAGTTCTTC

abundance: few
j_gene: TRBJ1-5
v_gene: TRBV9
d_gene: -
CDR3aa: CASSPDGGHDQHF
CDR3nt: TGTGCCAGCAGCCCCGACGGGGGACATGACCAGCATTTT

abundance: -
j_gene: TRBJ1-2
v_gene: TRBV6-1
d_gene: -
CDR3aa: CASSEDRAYGYTF
CDR3nt: TGTGCCAGCAGTGAAGACAGAGCCTATGGCTACACCTTC

abundance: -
j_gene: TRBJ2-5
v_gene: TRBV7-9
d_gene: TRBD2
CDR3aa: CASSLGGIAGTYQETQYF
CDR3nt: TGTGCCAGCAGCTTAGGTGGAATAGCGGGGACTTACCAAGAGACCCAGTACTTC

abundance: -
j_gene: TRBJ1-4
v_gene: TRBV6-5
d_gene: -
CDR3aa: CATRDSLEKLFF
CDR3nt: TGTGCCACCCGGGACTCTTTGGAAAAACTGTTTTTT

abundance: -
j_gene: TRBJ1-5
v_gene: TRBV7-9
d_gene: -
CDR3aa: CASSLGQNNQPQHF
CDR3nt: TGTGCCAGCAGCTTAGGACAGAACAATCAGCCCCAGCATTTT

abundance: once
j_gene: TRBJ1-5
v_gene: TRBV5-6
d_gene: -
CDR3aa: CASSPWTENQPQHF
CDR3nt: TGTGCCAGCAGCCCCTGGACTGAGAATCAGCCCCAGCATTTT

abundance: -
j_gene: TRBJ1-1
v_gene: TRBV7-9
d_gene: -
CDR3aa: CASSSDPPSSGTEAFF
CDR3nt: TGTGCCAGCAGCTCGGACCCGCCGTCCTCGGGGACTGAAGCTTTCTTT

abundance: -
j_gene: TRBJ1-2
v_gene: TRBV5-4
d_gene: -
CDR3aa: CASSLGQIWGYTF
CDR3nt: TGTGCCAGCAGCTTGGGGCAAATATGGGGCTACACCTTC

abundance: -
j_gene: TRBJ2-2
v_gene: TRBV5-1
d_gene: TRBD2
CDR3aa: CASSYGTSGSGDTGELFF
CDR3nt: TGCGCCAGCAGCTATGGGACTAGCGGGAGCGGTGACACCGGGGAGCTGTTTTTT

abundance: -
j_gene: TRBJ2-1
v_gene: TRBV5-1
d_gene: TRBD2
CDR3aa: CASSLQAGGSDEQFF
CDR3nt: TGCGCCAGCAGCTTGCAGGCGGGGGGCAGCGATGAGCAGTTCTTC

abundance: -
j_gene: TRBJ2-7
v_gene: TRBV9
d_gene: -
CDR3aa: CASSLQGHEQYF
CDR3nt: TGTGCCAGCAGCCTACAGGGTCACGAGCAGTACTTC

abundance: -
j_gene: TRBJ2-5
v_gene: TRBV7-9
d_gene: -
CDR3aa: CASSLYSPAGAGETQYF
CDR3nt: TGTGCCAGCAGCTTATATTCTCCGGCAGGGGCGGGGGAGACCCAGTACTTC

abundance: -
j_gene: TRBJ1-1
v_gene: TRBV5-1
d_gene: TRBD1
CDR3aa: CASSLRQGALLTEAFF
CDR3nt: TGCGCCAGCAGCTTGAGGCAGGGGGCGCTTCTGACTGAAGCTTTCTTT